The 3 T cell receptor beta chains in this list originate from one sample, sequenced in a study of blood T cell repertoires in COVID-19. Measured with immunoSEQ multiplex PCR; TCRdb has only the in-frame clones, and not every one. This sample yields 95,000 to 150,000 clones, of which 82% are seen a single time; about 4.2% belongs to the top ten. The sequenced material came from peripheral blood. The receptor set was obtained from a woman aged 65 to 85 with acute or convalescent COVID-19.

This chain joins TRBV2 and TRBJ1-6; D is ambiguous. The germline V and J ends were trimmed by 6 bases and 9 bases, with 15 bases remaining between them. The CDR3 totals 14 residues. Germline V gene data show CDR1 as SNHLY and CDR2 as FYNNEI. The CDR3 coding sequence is TGTGCCAGCAGCGCGGGTGGGGTTGGTTCACCCCTCCACTTT. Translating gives CASSAGGVGSPLHF.

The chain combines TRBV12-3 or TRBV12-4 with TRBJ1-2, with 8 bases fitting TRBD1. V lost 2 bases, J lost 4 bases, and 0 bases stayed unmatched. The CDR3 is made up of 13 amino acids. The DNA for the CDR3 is TGTGCCAGCAGTTTAACAGGGGGCTATGGCTACACCTTC. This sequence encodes CASSLTGGYGYTF.

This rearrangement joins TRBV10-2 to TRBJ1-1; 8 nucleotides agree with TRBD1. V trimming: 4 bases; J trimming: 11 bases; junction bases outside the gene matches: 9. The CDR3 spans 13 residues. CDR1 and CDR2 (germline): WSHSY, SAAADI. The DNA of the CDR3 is TGCGCCAGCAGTGGTTTCAGGGGGCTTAGCGCTTTCTTT. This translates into CASSGFRGLSAFF.